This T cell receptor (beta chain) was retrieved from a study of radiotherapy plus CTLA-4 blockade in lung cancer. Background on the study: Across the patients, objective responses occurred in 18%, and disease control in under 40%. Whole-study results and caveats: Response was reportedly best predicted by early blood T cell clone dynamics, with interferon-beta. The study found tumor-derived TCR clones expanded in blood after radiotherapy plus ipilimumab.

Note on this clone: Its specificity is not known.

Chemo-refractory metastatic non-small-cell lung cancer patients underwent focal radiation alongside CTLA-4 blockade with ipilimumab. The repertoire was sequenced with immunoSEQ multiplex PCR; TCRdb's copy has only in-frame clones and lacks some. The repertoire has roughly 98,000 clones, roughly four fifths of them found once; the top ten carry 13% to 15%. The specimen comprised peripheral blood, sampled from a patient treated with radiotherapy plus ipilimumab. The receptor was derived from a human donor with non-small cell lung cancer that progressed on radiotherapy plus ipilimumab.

The CDR3 sequence is CAWSVAGNNQPQHF. The CDR3 coding sequence is TGTGCCTGGAGTGTGGCAGGGAACAATCAGCCCCAGCATTTT. The chain carries TRBV30 and TRBJ1-5; the D gene is possibly TRBD1 (5 bases). The CDR3 length is 14 residues. Germline CDR1 reads GTSNPN; CDR2 reads SVGIG (reference sequence). The ends were cut back, 0 bases at V and 3 bases at J, with 9 bases in the middle. The full variable domain, with the rest looked up from reference TRBV30 and TRBJ1-5, is SQTIHQWPATLVQPVGSPLSLECTVEGTSNPNLYWYRQAAGRGLQLLFYSVGIGQISSEVPQNLSASRPQDRQFILSSKKLLLSDSGFYLCAWSVAGNNQPQHFGDGTRLSIL.